This T cell receptor (beta chain) appears in the sequencing data of a study of T cell changes during pregnancy in multiple sclerosis. The method was immunoSEQ multiplex PCR; TCRdb's version includes in-frame clones alone and lacks a portion of them. The profile shows about 75,000 clones, 85% to 95% of them singletons. CDR1 LGHNA and CDR2 YSLEER come from the germline V gene. The CDR3 has 18 residues. The V end lost 2 bases, the J end lost 4 bases, and 24 bases lay between the germline ends. The material sequenced was CD4+ T cells from peripheral blood mononuclear cells, taken after pregnancy. This sequence originates from a female donor with multiple sclerosis, enrolled in a pregnancy study. The chain couples TRBV4-3 to TRBJ2-7; a weak D match, TRBD1 (6 bases). CDR3 nucleotide sequence: TGCGCCAGCAGCCAACTAGCCCCAGGGGCAGGGTCGATTTACGAGCAGTACTTC. Its translation is CASSQLAPGAGSIYEQYF.